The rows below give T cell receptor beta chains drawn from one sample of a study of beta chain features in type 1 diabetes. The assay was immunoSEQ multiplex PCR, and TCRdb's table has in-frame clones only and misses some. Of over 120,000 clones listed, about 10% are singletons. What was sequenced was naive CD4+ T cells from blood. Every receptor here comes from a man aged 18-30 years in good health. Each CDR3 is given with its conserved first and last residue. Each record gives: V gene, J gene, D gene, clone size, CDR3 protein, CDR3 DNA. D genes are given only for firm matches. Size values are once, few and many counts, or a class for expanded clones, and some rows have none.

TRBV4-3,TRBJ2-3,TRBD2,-,CASSYGLADTQYF,TGCGCCAGCAGCTATGGACTAGCGGATACGCAGTATTTT
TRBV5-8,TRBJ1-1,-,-,CASSLEGGITEAFF,TGTGCCAGCAGCTTGGAAGGGGGTATCACTGAAGCTTTCTTT
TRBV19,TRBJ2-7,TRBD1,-,CASSINPSGQGPYEQYF,TGTGCCAGTAGTATTAACCCCAGCGGACAGGGCCCCTACGAGCAGTACTTC
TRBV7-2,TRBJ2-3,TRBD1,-,CASSYGQGADTQYF,TGTGCCAGCAGCTACGGACAGGGCGCAGATACGCAGTATTTT
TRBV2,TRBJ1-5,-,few,CASSERGRRDQPQHF,TGTGCCAGCAGTGAAAGGGGCAGGCGCGACCAGCCCCAGCATTTT
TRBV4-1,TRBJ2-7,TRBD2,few,CASSPGLAGTSYEQYF,TGCGCCAGCAGCCCCGGACTAGCGGGGACCTCCTACGAGCAGTACTTC
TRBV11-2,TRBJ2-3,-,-,CASSLEPSLDTQYF,TGTGCCAGCAGCTTAGAGCCCAGTTTGGATACGCAGTATTTT
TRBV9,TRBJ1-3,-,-,CASSLLAGNTIYF,TGTGCCAGCAGCCTTCTTGCTGGAAACACCATATATTTT
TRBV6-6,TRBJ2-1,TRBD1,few,CASRRTGGDEQFF,TGTGCCAGCAGGCGGACAGGGGGCGATGAGCAGTTCTTC
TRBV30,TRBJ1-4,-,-,CAWSVGVTTNEKLFF,TGTGCCTGGAGTGTAGGGGTAACAACTAATGAAAAACTGTTTTTT
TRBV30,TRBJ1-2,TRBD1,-,CAWSKDRSNYGYTF,TGTGCCTGGAGCAAGGACAGGTCTAACTATGGCTACACCTTC
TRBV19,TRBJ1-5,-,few,CASSYGGGNQPQHF,TGTGCCAGTAGTTACGGAGGGGGCAATCAGCCCCAGCATTTT
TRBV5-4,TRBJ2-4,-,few,CASSLGQGGDNIQYF,TGTGCCAGCAGCTTGGGACAGGGAGGCGATAACATTCAGTACTTC
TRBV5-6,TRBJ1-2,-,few,CASSLIGTTGYTF,TGTGCCAGCAGCTTGATCGGGACAACTGGCTACACCTTC
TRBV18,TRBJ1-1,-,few,CASSPPYSRKAEAFF,TGTGCCAGCTCACCACCGTACAGTCGGAAGGCTGAAGCTTTCTTT
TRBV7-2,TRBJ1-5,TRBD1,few,CASSWDSGNQPQHF,TGTGCCAGCAGTTGGGACAGCGGTAATCAGCCCCAGCATTTT
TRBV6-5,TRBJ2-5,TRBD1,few,CASRRQGAETQYF,TGTGCCAGCAGACGACAGGGAGCAGAGACCCAGTACTTC
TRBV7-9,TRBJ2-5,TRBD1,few,CASSKGTGLQETQYF,TGTGCCAGCAGCAAGGGGACAGGCCTCCAAGAGACCCAGTACTTC
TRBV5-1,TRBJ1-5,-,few,CARVWHGGRGRQPQHF,TGCGCCCGAGTGTGGCACGGGGGGAGGGGCAGGCAGCCCCAGCATTTT
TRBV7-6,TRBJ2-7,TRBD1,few,CASSLGAGTGDLFEQYF,TGTGCCAGCAGCTTAGGAGCCGGGACAGGGGACCTTTTCGAGCAGTACTTC
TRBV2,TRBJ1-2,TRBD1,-,CASRLDRMNYGYTF,TGTGCCAGCAGACTGGACAGGATGAACTATGGCTACACCTTC
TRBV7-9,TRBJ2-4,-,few,CASSPSTGKLAKNIQYF,TGTGCCAGCAGCCCAAGTACGGGGAAGCTAGCCAAAAACATTCAGTACTTC
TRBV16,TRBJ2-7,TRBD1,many,CASSQDRGSYEQYF,TGTGCCAGCAGCCAGGACAGGGGAAGCTACGAGCAGTACTTC
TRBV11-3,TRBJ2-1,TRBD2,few,CASSLGGGIYNEQFF,TGTGCCAGCAGCTTAGGCGGGGGGATCTACAATGAGCAGTTCTTC
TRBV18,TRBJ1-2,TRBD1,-,CASSPPSWGQDYGYTF,TGTGCCAGCTCACCGCCCTCTTGGGGACAGGACTATGGCTACACCTTC
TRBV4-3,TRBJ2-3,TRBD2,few,CASSQDLGGGGDTQYF,TGCGCCAGCAGCCAAGATCTGGGCGGGGGTGGAGATACGCAGTATTTT
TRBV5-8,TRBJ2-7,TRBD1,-,CASSPYLPGQGPYEQYF,TGTGCCAGCAGCCCGTACCTACCGGGACAGGGACCCTACGAGCAGTACTTC
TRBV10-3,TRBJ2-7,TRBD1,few,CAISPGTGSLYEQYF,TGTGCCATCAGTCCCGGGACAGGGTCCCTATACGAGCAGTACTTC
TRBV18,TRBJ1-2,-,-,CASSPQGLRDGYTF,TGTGCCAGCTCACCGCAGGGGCTAAGAGATGGCTACACCTTC
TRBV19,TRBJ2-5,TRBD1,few,CASSRTGMGETQYF,TGTGCCAGTAGTAGGACAGGAATGGGAGAGACCCAGTACTTC
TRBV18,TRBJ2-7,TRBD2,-,CASSPTSGDNYEQYF,TGTGCCAGCTCACCAACTAGCGGGGACAACTACGAGCAGTACTTC
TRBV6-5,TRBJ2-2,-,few,CASSYSPGELFF,TGTGCCAGCAGTTATAGCCCCGGGGAGCTGTTTTTT
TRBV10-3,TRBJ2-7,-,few,CAISDLDREDYEQYF,TGTGCCATCAGTGACTTAGACAGAGAGGACTACGAGCAGTACTTC
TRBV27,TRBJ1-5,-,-,CASSEVQPQHF,TGTGCCAGCAGTGAGGTTCAGCCCCAGCATTTT
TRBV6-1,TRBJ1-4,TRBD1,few,CASSPGTDRNEKLFF,TGTGCCAGCAGTCCCGGGACAGACCGTAATGAAAAACTGTTTTTT
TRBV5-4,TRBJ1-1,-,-,CASSAPLGANTEAFF,TGTGCCAGCAGTGCCCCCTTGGGGGCGAACACTGAAGCTTTCTTT
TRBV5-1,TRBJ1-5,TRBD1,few,CASSLTGEPNQPQHF,TGCGCCAGCAGCTTAACAGGGGAGCCCAATCAGCCCCAGCATTTT
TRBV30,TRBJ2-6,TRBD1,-,CAWRDRGGSGANVLTF,TGTGCCTGGAGGGACAGGGGGGGCTCTGGGGCCAACGTCCTGACTTTC
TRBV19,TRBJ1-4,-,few,CASSMRGIGTSNEKLFF,TGTGCCAGTAGTATGAGAGGGATCGGGACTTCTAATGAAAAACTGTTTTTT